This T cell receptor beta chain was identified during a study of blood T cell repertoires in COVID-19. Trimming removed 0 bases at V and 7 bases at J, with 7 bases between. CDR1 and CDR2 from the germline V gene are SGHAT and FQNNGV. The CDR3 has 13 residues. Sequencing was performed with immunoSEQ multiplex PCR; in TCRdb, only in-frame clones are kept and a portion is missing. The sample consists of 150,000 to 200,000 clones, around four fifths of them appearing once. This clone has only a few counts. This receptor was taken from a woman in her fifties or sixties who had recovered from COVID-19. The chain uses TRBV11-2 and TRBJ2-1, with no clear D. The specimen sequenced was PBMCs or T cells enriched from blood (not recorded which). CDR3 DNA: TGTGCCAGCAGCTTAGAGGCTTTGAATGAGCAGTTCTTC. Translation gives CASSLEALNEQFF.